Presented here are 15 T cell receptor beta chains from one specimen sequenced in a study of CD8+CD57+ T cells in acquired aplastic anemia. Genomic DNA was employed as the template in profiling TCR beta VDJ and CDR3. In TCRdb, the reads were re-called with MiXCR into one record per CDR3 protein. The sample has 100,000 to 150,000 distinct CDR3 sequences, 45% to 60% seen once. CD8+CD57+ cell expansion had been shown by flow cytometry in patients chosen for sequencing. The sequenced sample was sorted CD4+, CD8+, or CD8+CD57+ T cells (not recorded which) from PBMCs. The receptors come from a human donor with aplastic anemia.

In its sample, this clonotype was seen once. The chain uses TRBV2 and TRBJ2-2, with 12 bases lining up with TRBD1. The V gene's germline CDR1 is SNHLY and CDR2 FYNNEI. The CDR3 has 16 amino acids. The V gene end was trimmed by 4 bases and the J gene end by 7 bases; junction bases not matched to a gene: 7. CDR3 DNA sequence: TGTGCCAGCAGTGGACCGGGACAGGGGGCCTTCGGGGAGCTGTTTTTT. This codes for CASSGPGQGAFGELFF.

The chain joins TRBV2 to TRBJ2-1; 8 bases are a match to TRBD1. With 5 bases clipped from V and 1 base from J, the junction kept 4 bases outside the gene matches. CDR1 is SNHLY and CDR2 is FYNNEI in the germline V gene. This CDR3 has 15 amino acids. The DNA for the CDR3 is TGTGCCAGCAGTCTACAGGGGGGATCCTACAATGAGCAGTTCTTC. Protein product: CASSLQGGSYNEQFF.

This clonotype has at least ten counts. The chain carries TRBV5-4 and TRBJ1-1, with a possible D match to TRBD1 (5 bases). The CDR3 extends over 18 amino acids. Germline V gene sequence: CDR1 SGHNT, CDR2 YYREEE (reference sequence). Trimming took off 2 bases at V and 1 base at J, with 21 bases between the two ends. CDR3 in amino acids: CASSFVWVGGTANTEAFF. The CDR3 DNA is TGTGCCAGCAGCTTCGTCTGGGTAGGCGGGACGGCGAACACTGAAGCTTTCTTT. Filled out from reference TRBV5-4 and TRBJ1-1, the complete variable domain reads ETGVTQSPTHLIKTRGQQVTLRCSSQSGHNTVSWYQQALGQGPQFIFQYYREEENGRGNFPPRFSGLQFPNYSSELNVNALELDDSALYLCASSFVWVGGTANTEAFFGQGTRLTVV.

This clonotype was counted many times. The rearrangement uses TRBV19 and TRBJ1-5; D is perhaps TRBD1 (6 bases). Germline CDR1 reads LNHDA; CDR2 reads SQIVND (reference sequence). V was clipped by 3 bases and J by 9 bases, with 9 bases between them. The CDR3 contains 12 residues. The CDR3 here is CASSIGQRPQHF. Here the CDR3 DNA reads TGTGCCAGTAGTATCGGACAGAGGCCCCAGCATTTT. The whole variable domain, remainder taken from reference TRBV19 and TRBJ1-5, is DGGITQSPKYLFRKEGQNVTLSCEQNLNHDAMYWYRQDPGQGLRLIYYSQIVNDFQKGDIAEGYSVSREKKESFPLTVTSAQKNPTAFYLCASSIGQRPQHFGDGTRLSIL.

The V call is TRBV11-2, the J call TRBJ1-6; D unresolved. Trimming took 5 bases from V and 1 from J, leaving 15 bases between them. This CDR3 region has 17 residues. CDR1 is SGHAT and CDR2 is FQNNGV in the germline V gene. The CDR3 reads CASSPGRYMSYNSPLHF. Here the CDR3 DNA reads TGTGCCAGCAGCCCTGGCCGATATATGTCCTATAATTCACCCCTCCACTTT. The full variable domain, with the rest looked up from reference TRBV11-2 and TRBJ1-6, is EAGVAQSPRYKIIEKRQSVAFWCNPISGHATLYWYQQILGQGPKLLIQFQNNGVVDDSQLPKDRFSAERLKGVDSTLKIQPAKLEDSAVYLCASSPGRYMSYNSPLHFGNGTRLTVT.

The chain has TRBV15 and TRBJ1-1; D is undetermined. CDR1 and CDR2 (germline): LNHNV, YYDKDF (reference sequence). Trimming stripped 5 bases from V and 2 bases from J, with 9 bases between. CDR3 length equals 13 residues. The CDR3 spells CATSAHSNTEAFF. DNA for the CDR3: TGTGCCACCAGCGCGCATTCTAACACTGAAGCTTTCTTT.

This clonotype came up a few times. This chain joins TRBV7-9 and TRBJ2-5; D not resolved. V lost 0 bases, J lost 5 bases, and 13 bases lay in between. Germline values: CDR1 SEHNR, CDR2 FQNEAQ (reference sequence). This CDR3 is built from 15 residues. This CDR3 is CASSLAMDEAETQYF. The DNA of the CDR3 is TGTGCCAGCAGCTTAGCGATGGATGAGGCGGAGACCCAGTACTTC.

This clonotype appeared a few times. In nucleotides, the CDR3 is TGTGCCAGCAGTGAATGGGCCTCTAATGAAAAACTGTTTTTT. Its translation is CASSEWASNEKLFF. V and J are TRBV2 and TRBJ1-4; D unclear. This CDR3 spans 14 amino acids. V lost 2 bases and J lost 3, with 7 bases in between. Germline CDR1 reads SNHLY; CDR2 reads FYNNEI.

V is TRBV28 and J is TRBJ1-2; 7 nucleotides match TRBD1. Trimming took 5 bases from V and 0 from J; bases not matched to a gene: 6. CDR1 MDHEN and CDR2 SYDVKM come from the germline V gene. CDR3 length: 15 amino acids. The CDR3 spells CASSRGTEANYGYTF. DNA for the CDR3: TGTGCCAGCAGTCGGGGGACAGAAGCTAACTATGGCTACACCTTC.

In nucleotides, the CDR3 is TGTGCCAGCAGGGGACTAGCGGGAGATGCGAACGAGTTCTTC. This sequence encodes CASRGLAGDANEFF. The gene calls are TRBV6-2 or TRBV6-3 and TRBJ2-1, with 14 bases that match TRBD2. Per the germline V gene, CDR1 is MNHEY and CDR2 is SVGEGT. V shed 6 bases and J 14 bases; nucleotides not matched to a gene: 9. CDR3 length: 14 amino acids.

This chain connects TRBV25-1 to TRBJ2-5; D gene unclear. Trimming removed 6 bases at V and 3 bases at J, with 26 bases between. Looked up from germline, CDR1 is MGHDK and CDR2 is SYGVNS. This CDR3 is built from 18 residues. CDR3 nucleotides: TGTGCCAGCAGCGTTCCCGGCCCAACGTCGGCCTTAGAAGAGACCCAGTACTTC. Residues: CASSVPGPTSALEETQYF.

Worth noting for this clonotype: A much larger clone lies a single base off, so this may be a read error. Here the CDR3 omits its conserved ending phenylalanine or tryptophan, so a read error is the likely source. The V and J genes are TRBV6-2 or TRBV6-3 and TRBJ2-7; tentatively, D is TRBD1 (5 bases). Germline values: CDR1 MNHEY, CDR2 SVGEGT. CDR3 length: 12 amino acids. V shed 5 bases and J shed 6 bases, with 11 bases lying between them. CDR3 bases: TGTGCCAGCAGTCCAAGGGGCGGCGAGCAGTACCTC. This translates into CASSPRGGEQYL.

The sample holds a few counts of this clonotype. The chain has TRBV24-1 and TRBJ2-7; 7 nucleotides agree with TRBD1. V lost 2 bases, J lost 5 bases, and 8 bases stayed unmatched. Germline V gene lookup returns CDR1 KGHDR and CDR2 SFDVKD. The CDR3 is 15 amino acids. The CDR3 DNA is TGTGCCACCAGTGATTCGACAGGGCACGACCACGAGCAGTACTTC. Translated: CATSDSTGHDHEQYF.

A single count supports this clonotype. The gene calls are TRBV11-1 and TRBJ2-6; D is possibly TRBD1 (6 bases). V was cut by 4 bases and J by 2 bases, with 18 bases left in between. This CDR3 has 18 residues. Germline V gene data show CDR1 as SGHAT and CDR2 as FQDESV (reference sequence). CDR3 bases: TGTGCCAGCAGCTCCCTCACCATACAGGGAGCTGGGGCCAACGTCCTGACTTTC. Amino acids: CASSSLTIQGAGANVLTF.

CDR3 DNA: TGTGCCAGCAGCTTAGTGGTTCGGGGGACCTACGAGCAGTACTTC. It codes for CASSLVVRGTYEQYF. The chain has TRBV7-2 and TRBJ2-7; possibly TRBD2 for D (6 bases). Germline lookup yields CDR1 SGHTA and CDR2 FQGNSA. The CDR3 sequence is 15 residues long. Deletions cut 1 base from V and 2 bases from J, with 12 bases between.